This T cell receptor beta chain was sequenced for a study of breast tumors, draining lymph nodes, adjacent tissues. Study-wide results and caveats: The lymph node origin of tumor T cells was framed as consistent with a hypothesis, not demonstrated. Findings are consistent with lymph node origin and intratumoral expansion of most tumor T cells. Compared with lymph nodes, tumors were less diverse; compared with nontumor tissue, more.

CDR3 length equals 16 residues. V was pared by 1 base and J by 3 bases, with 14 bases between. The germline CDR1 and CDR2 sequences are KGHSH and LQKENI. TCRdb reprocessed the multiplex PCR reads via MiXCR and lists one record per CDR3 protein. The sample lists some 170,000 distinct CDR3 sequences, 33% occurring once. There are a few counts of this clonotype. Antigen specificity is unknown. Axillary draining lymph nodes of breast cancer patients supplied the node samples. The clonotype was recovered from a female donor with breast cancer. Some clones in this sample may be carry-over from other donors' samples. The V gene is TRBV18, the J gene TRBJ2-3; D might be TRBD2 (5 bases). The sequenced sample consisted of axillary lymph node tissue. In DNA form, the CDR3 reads TGTGCCAGCTCACCACAGAGGGCGGGTAAAACAGATACGCAGTATTTT. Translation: CASSPQRAGKTDTQYF.